This T cell receptor (beta chain) was sequenced for a study of blood T cell repertoires in COVID-19. Study-level background: The study drew acute and convalescent COVID-19 samples from the United States, Italy and Spain.

TCRdb's copy holds only in-frame clones and misses some; the assay was immunoSEQ multiplex PCR. The table includes some 510,000 clones, 70% to 90% detected once. Recruits, aged about 18 to 100 years, lived in 25 or so US areas. Donors in Cohort 3 counted as recovered after two negative PCRs, clearance, or symptom resolution. The V and J ends lost 5 bases and 0 bases respectively, with 10 bases between them. Looked up from germline, CDR1 is LNHDA and CDR2 is SQIVND (reference sequence). This CDR3 region has 14 residues. The chain carries TRBV19 and TRBJ1-2, with D unclear. Source material: PBMCs or T cells enriched from blood (not recorded which). This receptor was taken from a woman between 40 and 55 years old who had recovered from COVID-19. Here the CDR3 reads CASSLAGTNYGYTF. The DNA for the CDR3 is TGTGCCAGTAGTCTGGCGGGAACTAACTATGGCTACACCTTC.